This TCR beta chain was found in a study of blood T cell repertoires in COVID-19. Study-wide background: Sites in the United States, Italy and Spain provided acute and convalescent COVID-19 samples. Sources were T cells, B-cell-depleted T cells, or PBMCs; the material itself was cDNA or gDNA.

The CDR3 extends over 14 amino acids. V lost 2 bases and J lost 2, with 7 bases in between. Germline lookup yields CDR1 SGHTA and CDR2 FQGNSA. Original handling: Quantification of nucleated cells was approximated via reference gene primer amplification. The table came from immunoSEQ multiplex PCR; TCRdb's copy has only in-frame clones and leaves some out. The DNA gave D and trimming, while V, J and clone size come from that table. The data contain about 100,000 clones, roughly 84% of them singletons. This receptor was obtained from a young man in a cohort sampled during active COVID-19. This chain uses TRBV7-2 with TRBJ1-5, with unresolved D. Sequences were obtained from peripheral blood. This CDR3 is CASSLNLGNQPQHF. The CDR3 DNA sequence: TGTGCCAGCAGCTTAAATCTCGGCAATCAGCCCCAGCATTTT.